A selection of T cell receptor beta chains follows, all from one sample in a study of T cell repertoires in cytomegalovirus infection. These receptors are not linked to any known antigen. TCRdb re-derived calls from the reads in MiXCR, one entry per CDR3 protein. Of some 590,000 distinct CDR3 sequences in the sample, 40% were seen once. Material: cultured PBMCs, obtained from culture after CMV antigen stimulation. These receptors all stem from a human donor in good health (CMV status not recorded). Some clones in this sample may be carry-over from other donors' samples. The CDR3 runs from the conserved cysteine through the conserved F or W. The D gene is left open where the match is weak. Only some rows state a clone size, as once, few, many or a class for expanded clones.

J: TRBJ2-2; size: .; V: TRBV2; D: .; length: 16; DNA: TGTGCCAGCAGTGACCCCTTGAGGGTTAACACCGGGGAGCTGTTTTTT; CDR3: CASSDPLRVNTGELFF
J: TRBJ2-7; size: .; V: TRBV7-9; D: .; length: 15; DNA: TGTGCCAGCGGCAACCGGGACTCAGGCTTCTACGAGCAGTACTTC; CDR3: CASGNRDSGFYEQYF
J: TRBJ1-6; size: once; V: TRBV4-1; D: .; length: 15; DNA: TGCGCCAGCAGCCAAGGAGAGATCTATAATTCACCCCTCCACTTT; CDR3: CASSQGEIYNSPLHF
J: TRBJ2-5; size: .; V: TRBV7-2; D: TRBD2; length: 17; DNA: TGTGCCAGCAGTTCTCAAATAGCGGGAGGGGGTTTGGAGACCCAGTACTTC; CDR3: CASSSQIAGGGLETQYF
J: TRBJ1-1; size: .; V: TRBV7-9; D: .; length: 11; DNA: TGTGCCTCTACAGCGTCCACTGAAGCTTTCTTT; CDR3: CASTASTEAFF
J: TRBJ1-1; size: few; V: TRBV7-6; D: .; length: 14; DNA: TGTGCCAGCAGCGCGCCGGGGATTAAATCTGAAGCTTTCTTT; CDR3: CASSAPGIKSEAFF
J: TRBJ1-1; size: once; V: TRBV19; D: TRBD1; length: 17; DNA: TGTGCCAGTAGTCCGGGACAGGGGTATGGGATGAACACTGAAGCTTTCTTT; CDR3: CASSPGQGYGMNTEAFF
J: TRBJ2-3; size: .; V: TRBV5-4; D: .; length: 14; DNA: TGTGCCAGCAACCCGGGACAACTAACAGATACGCAGTATTTT; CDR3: CASNPGQLTDTQYF
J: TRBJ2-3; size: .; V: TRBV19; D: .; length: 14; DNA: TGTGCCAGCACAGGTTTGCGGAGCACAGATACGCAGTATTTT; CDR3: CASTGLRSTDTQYF
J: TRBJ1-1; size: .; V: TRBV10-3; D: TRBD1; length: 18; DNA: TGTGCCATCAGTGGAAGGACAGGGAGAACAGTAAGCGACACTGAAGCTTTCTTT; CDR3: CAISGRTGRTVSDTEAFF
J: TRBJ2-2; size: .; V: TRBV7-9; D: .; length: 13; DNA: TGTGCCAGCAGCGTTGGTACCTCCGGGGAGCTGTTTTTT; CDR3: CASSVGTSGELFF
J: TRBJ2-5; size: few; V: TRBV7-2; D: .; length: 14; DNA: TGTGCCAGCAGCTCCCGCCGGAGCCAAGAGACCCAGTACTTC; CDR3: CASSSRRSQETQYF